This T cell receptor (beta chain) was sequenced during a study of T cell responses to AZD1222 COVID-19 vaccine. Researchers grouped second doses given at about 4 or about 12 weeks into one pool. Using immunoSEQ multiplex PCR, the repertoire was profiled, and TCRdb retains in-frame clones only, with some absent. The sample consists of about 120,000 clones, approximately 86% of them appearing once. The source is an adult who received the AZD1222 COVID-19 vaccine. Sequenced here: peripheral blood, sampled 28 days after the second AZD1222 dose.

Here the CDR3 reads CATSRDRSTGGADTQYF. CDR3 nucleotides: TGTGCCACCAGCAGAGACCGGTCCACAGGGGGGGCAGATACGCAGTATTTT. J is TRBJ2-3 and V is TRBV15, with D maybe TRBD1 (8 bases). CDR3 length: 17 amino acids. Germline values: CDR1 LNHNV, CDR2 YYDKDF (reference sequence). The V gene lost 0 bases and the J gene lost 4 bases, with 17 bases spanning the gap.